The subject of this entry is one T cell receptor (beta chain). Donors in Cohort 3 who had recovered were those with two negative PCRs, healthcare professional clearance, or resolution of their symptoms. The data belong to a study of blood T cell repertoires in COVID-19. Clones were sequenced by immunoSEQ multiplex PCR, and TCRdb holds only the in-frame ones, with some missing. The sample lists about 250,000 clones; approximately 85% were seen once. Germline CDR1 and CDR2: KGHSH and LQKENI. Trimming cost V 0 bases and J 4 bases; bases outside gene matches: 5. The CDR3 sequence is 16 residues long. The rearrangement uses TRBV18 and TRBJ2-1; 8 bases are a match to TRBD2. Sequences were obtained from PBMCs or T cells enriched from blood (not recorded which). The clonotype was recovered from a woman in her 30s who had recovered from COVID-19. Here the CDR3 reads CASSPPGAGGYNEQFF. CDR3 in DNA: TGTGCCAGCTCACCACCGGGCGCGGGGGGTTACAATGAGCAGTTCTTC. Looking up the rest from reference TRBV18 and TRBJ2-1 gives the full variable domain: NAGVMQNPRHLVRRRGQEARLRCSPMKGHSHVYWYRQLPEEGLKFMVYLQKENIIDESGMPKERFSAEFPKEGPSILRIQQVVRGDSAAYFCASSPPGAGGYNEQFFGPGTRLTVL.